A selection of T cell receptor beta chains follows, all from one sample in a study of T cell responses to AZD1222 COVID-19 vaccine. The data were produced by immunoSEQ multiplex PCR, yet TCRdb's version contains in-frame clones alone and is incomplete. The sample has roughly 160,000 clones, about 83% seen once. The specimen was peripheral blood, collected 28 days after the second AZD1222 dose. The receptors shown here come from an adult who received the AZD1222 COVID-19 vaccine. Each CDR3 is given with its conserved first and last residue. The D gene is left open where the match is weak. Not every row has a clone size; where given, it reads once, few, many or a size class.

TRBJ1-4,-,TRBV25-1,-,TGTGCCAGCAGTCGGCAGGGAACAGTTGAAAAACTGTTTTTT,CASSRQGTVEKLFF
TRBJ2-7,-,TRBV10-1,TRBD1,TGCGCCAGCAGTGAGTCCCTCGGGACAGCAAGCTCCTACGAGCAGTACTTC,CASSESLGTASSYEQYF
TRBJ2-7,-,TRBV6-5,-,TGTGCCAGCAGTCGGACAGTAGTGGACTCCTACGAGCAGTACTTC,CASSRTVVDSYEQYF
TRBJ1-5,-,TRBV12-5,-,TGTGCTAGTGGTTTGGCCCTGGACTCCTTGAGCAATCAGCCCCAGCATTTT,CASGLALDSLSNQPQHF
TRBJ2-5,once,TRBV7-2,TRBD2,TGTGCCAGCAGCTTGGGTAGCGGGGAGGGACAAGAGACCCAGTACTTC,CASSLGSGEGQETQYF
TRBJ1-3,-,TRBV18,-,TGTGCCAGCTCACCACCCCGCTCTGGAAACACCATATATTTT,CASSPPRSGNTIYF
TRBJ1-5,-,TRBV4-1,-,TGCGCCAGCAGCCAAGCAGGGGCCTTCAATCAGCCCCAGCATTTT,CASSQAGAFNQPQHF
TRBJ1-1,-,TRBV6-1,-,TGTGCCAGCAGTGAAGTTGGGGGAGGCACTGAAGCTTTCTTT,CASSEVGGGTEAFF
TRBJ1-4,-,TRBV5-6,-,TGTGCCAGCAGCTTGGCGGGGGCCTCAACTAATGAAAAACTGTTTTTT,CASSLAGASTNEKLFF
TRBJ2-7,-,TRBV7-9,-,TGTGCCAGCAGCCCGGAGGGACCCGAGCAGTACTTC,CASSPEGPEQYF
TRBJ1-1,-,TRBV25-1,-,TGTGCCAGCAGAAGGGGTATCGCTGAAGCTTTCTTT,CASRRGIAEAFF
TRBJ1-4,-,TRBV21-1,-,TGTGCCAGCAGCACGCAGATGGACAGGGGGCGCGAAAAACTGTTTTTT,CASSTQMDRGREKLFF
TRBJ1-2,-,TRBV6-5,-,TGTGCCAGCAGAACCGCCGGGTCCCCAAGCATCTCCTTC,CASRTAGSPSISF
TRBJ1-1,once,TRBV5-1,-,TGCGCCAGCAGCCCCGGACACGGGTCCGGGAACACTGAAGCTTTCTTT,CASSPGHGSGNTEAFF
TRBJ1-2,-,TRBV2,-,TGTGCCAGCACTGAGGGGTACTCTAACTATGGCTACACCTTC,CASTEGYSNYGYTF
TRBJ2-1,-,TRBV9,-,TGTGCCAGCAGCCCCCAGGTGAGCAATGAGCAGTTCTTC,CASSPQVSNEQFF
TRBJ1-6,-,TRBV5-1,-,TGCGCCAGCAGCTTGGCCTACCCTGTTGGAACAGGGAATAATTCACCCCTCCACTTT,CASSLAYPVGTGNNSPLHF
TRBJ2-7,-,TRBV2,-,TGTGCCAGCAGTCCCGACGGGGGAGCCTACGAGCAGTACTTC,CASSPDGGAYEQYF
TRBJ1-2,-,TRBV10-3,TRBD1,TGTGCCATCAGCTCTCAGGGGGCGCGCTATGGCTACACCTTC,CAISSQGARYGYTF
TRBJ2-3,-,TRBV14,-,TGTGCCAGCAGCCAAGTCCAGGCAGATACGCAGTATTTT,CASSQVQADTQYF
TRBJ1-1,-,TRBV27,-,TGTGCCAGCAGGTTGAACACTGAAGCTTTCTTT,CASRLNTEAFF
TRBJ2-7,-,TRBV11-2,-,TGTGCCAGCGGCTCCGGGGGACCCCATTACGAGCAGTACTTC,CASGSGGPHYEQYF
TRBJ1-1,-,TRBV7-6,TRBD1,TGTGCCAGCAGCTTTCCTGAGGAGGGCGGGGACAGGTACACTGAAGCTTTCTTT,CASSFPEEGGDRYTEAFF
TRBJ2-7,-,TRBV19,-,TGTGCCAGTAGTTGGGGACAAGAATCCTACGAGCAGTACTTC,CASSWGQESYEQYF
TRBJ1-2,-,TRBV10-3,-,TGTGCCATCAGTACGTCAGGGAGAAGCAACTATGGCTACACCTTC,CAISTSGRSNYGYTF
TRBJ1-1,-,TRBV6-5,-,TGTGCCAGCAGTTACTGGGGGTCAGGGCTTCAGACTTTCTTT,CASSYWGSGLQTFF
TRBJ1-5,once,TRBV5-6,-,TGTGCCAGCAGTTACCCGGGAGATCAGCCCCAGCATTTT,CASSYPGDQPQHF
TRBJ2-3,-,TRBV7-2,-,TGTGCCAGCAGCCTACTAGGGTTAGTAGATACGCAGTATTTT,CASSLLGLVDTQYF
TRBJ2-1,-,TRBV7-2,TRBD1,TGTGCCAGCAGCTTAGTGGGACAGGGATCCCTAGATGAGCAGTTCTTC,CASSLVGQGSLDEQFF
TRBJ1-3,-,TRBV2,TRBD1,TGTGCCAGCGGAAACAGGGGACTCTCTGGAAACACCATATATTTT,CASGNRGLSGNTIYF
TRBJ1-2,-,TRBV3-1/TRBV3-2,-,TGTGCCAGCAGCCAAGGGGAGTGGAGCGTAACGTACTTC,CASSQGEWSVTYF